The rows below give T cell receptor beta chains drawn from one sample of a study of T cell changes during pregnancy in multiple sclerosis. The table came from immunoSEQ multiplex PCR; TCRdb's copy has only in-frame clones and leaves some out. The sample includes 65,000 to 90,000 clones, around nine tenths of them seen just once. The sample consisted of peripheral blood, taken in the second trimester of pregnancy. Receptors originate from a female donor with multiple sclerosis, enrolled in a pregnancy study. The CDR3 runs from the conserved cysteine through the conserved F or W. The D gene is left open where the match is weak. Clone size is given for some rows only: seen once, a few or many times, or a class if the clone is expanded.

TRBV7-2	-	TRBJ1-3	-	CASSSLFSGNTIYF	TGTGCCAGCAGCTCCCTTTTCTCTGGAAACACCATATATTTT
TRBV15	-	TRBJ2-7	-	CATSSTLAIPYEQYF	TGTGCCACCAGCAGCACTCTAGCGATCCCCTACGAGCAGTACTTC
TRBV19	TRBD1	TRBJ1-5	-	CASSIERFAGQQNQPQHF	TGTGCCAGTAGTATAGAGAGGTTCGCGGGACAGCAAAATCAGCCCCAGCATTTT
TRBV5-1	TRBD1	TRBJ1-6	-	CASSSRTGGFADNSPLHF	TGCGCCAGCAGCAGCCGGACAGGGGGCTTCGCTGATAATTCACCCCTCCACTTT
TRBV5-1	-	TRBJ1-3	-	CASSLEGVPGSGNTIYF	TGCGCCAGCAGCTTGGAAGGAGTCCCCGGGTCTGGAAACACCATATATTTT
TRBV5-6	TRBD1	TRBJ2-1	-	CASSFDRVGPNEQFF	TGTGCCAGCAGCTTCGACAGGGTAGGCCCTAATGAGCAGTTCTTC
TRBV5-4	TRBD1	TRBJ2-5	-	CASSPGTGEAETQYF	TGTGCCAGCAGCCCCGGGACAGGGGAAGCGGAGACCCAGTACTTC
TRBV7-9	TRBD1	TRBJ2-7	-	CASSHRTGAYEQYF	TGTGCCAGCAGCCATCGGACAGGAGCCTACGAGCAGTACTTC
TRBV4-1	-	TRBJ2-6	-	CASSRLMIPTLGGANVLTF	TGCGCCAGCAGCCGACTAATGATACCTACGCTGGGGGGGGCCAACGTCCTGACTTTC
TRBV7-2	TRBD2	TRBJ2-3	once	CASSRRPSGNTDTQYF	TGTGCCAGCAGCCGCCGCCCTAGCGGGAACACAGATACGCAGTATTTT
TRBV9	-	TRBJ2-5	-	CASSVDNQETQYF	TGTGCCAGCAGCGTTGACAACCAAGAGACCCAGTACTTC
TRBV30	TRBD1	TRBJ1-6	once	CASSTGTGESPLHF	TGTGCCTCGTCAACCGGGACAGGGGAATCACCCCTCCACTTT
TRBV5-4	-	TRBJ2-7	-	CAGRHDRAREQYF	TGTGCCGGGAGGCATGACAGGGCTCGGGAGCAGTACTTC
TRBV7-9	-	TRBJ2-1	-	CASSSDSNEQFF	TGTGCCAGCAGCTCGGACAGCAATGAGCAGTTCTTC
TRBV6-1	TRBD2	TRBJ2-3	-	CATKRAQRGLNTQYF	TGTGCCACAAAAAGGGCCCAGCGGGGGCTTAATACGCAGTATTTT
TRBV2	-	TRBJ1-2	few	CASSPDTTNYGYTF	TGTGCCAGCAGTCCGGACACTACTAACTATGGCTACACCTTC
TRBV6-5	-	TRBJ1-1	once	CASSQETAGKKVAFF	TGTGCCAGCAGCCAGGAAACGGCGGGAAAAAAAGTGGCTTTCTTT
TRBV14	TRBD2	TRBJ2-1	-	CASSQVPGLAKFNEQFF	TGTGCCAGCAGCCAAGTACCGGGACTAGCAAAGTTCAATGAGCAGTTCTTC
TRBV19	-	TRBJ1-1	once	CASSIVDMNTEAFF	TGTGCCAGTAGTATTGTAGACATGAACACTGAAGCTTTCTTT
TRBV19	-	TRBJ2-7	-	CASSIIAGVSRSYEQYF	TGTGCCAGTAGTATAATTGCAGGGGTGTCTCGCTCCTACGAGCAGTACTTC
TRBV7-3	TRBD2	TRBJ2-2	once	CASSSDRLAELFF	TGTGCCAGCAGCTCCGACCGACTAGCGGAGCTGTTTTTT
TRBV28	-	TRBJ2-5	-	CASSLFGRETQYF	TGTGCCAGCAGTTTATTCGGTCGGGAGACCCAGTACTTC
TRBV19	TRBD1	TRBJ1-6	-	CATKGQAVHSPLHF	TGTGCCACTAAGGGACAGGCTGTACATTCACCCCTCCACTTT
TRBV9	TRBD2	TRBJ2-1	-	CASSFSGGPVSEQFF	TGTGCCAGCAGCTTTAGCGGGGGCCCTGTCAGTGAGCAGTTCTTC
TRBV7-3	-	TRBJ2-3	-	CASSYQAGSTDTQYF	TGTGCCAGCAGCTACCAAGCGGGTAGCACAGATACGCAGTATTTT
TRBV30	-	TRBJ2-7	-	CAWSRGTYEQYF	TGTGCCTGGAGTAGGGGAACCTACGAGCAGTACTTC
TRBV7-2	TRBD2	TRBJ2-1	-	CASSLEGSGTEQFF	TGTGCCAGCAGCTTAGAGGGTAGCGGGACTGAGCAGTTCTTC
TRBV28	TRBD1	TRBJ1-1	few	CASSSQGGLGTEAFF	TGTGCCAGCAGTTCCCAGGGGGGATTGGGCACTGAAGCTTTCTTT
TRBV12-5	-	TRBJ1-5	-	CASVGRDQPQHF	TGTGCTAGTGTTGGGCGGGATCAGCCCCAGCATTTT
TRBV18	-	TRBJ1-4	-	CASSPQAGGLATNEKLFF	TGTGCCAGCTCACCACAGGCAGGTGGTCTTGCAACTAATGAAAAACTGTTTTTT
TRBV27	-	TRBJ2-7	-	CASSVTHSSYEQYF	TGTGCCAGCAGTGTTACGCACAGCTCCTACGAGCAGTACTTC
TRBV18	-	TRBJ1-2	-	CASSPKSGYGYTF	TGTGCCAGCTCACCGAAAAGCGGGTATGGCTACACCTTC
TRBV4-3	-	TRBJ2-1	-	CASSQDESIEQFF	TGCGCCAGCAGCCAAGATGAGTCTATCGAGCAGTTCTTC
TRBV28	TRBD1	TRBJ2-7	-	CASSLNPAGTGVFREQYF	TGTGCCAGCAGTTTAAATCCGGCCGGGACAGGGGTTTTTCGCGAGCAGTACTTC
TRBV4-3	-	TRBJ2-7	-	CASSQDLGGYEQYF	TGCGCCAGCAGCCAAGATCTCGGGGGCTACGAGCAGTACTTC